These 21 T cell receptor beta chains came from one sample sequenced in a study of T cell clonotyping in hematopoietic cell transplantation. Generated by immunoSEQ multiplex PCR, the TCRdb table keeps only in-frame clones and is missing some. The sample lists roughly 11,000 clones; around 90% were seen once. The source material was peripheral blood mononuclear cells. The receptors come from a woman between 50 and 59 years old in good health. Some clones in this sample may be carry-over from other donors' samples.

The chain links TRBV18 to TRBJ2-3; no reliable D call. This CDR3 has 13 residues. CDR1 and CDR2 (germline): KGHSH, LQKENI. V was trimmed by 1 base and J by 1 base, leaving 3 bases between them. The CDR3 nucleotides are TGTGCCAGCTCACCACGCGGCACAGATACGCAGTATTTT. Its protein product is CASSPRGTDTQYF.

This sequence joins TRBV5-8 and TRBJ2-7; 7 positions agree with TRBD1. This CDR3 has 13 residues. Germline V gives CDR1 SGHTS, CDR2 YDEGEE. Unmatched junction bases numbered 1, after V lost 2 bases and J lost 2 bases. DNA for the CDR3: TGTGCCAGCAGCTTCGGACAGGCCTACGAGCAGTACTTC. Translated: CASSFGQAYEQYF.

The rearrangement joins TRBV4-2 to TRBJ1-1; D may be TRBD1 (5 bases). CDR3 length equals 14 residues. The V end was cut by 4 bases, the J end by 5 bases, with 14 bases between. Germline V CDR1 and CDR2: LGHNA, YNFKEQ. The CDR3: CASSPREGQTEAFF. In DNA, the CDR3 is TGTGCCAGCAGCCCCCGCGAGGGGCAGACTGAAGCTTTCTTT.

The chain carries TRBV2 and TRBJ2-7; TRBD1 matches 7 bases. The CDR3 runs to 14 residues. The V gene's germline CDR1 is SNHLY and CDR2 FYNNEI. V lost 7 bases to trimming and J lost 6 bases; unmatched junction nucleotides: 12. CDR3 residues: CASTPPRGIFEQYF. CDR3 coding DNA: TGTGCCAGCACTCCCCCCAGGGGGATATTCGAGCAGTACTTC.

This clone turned up a few times. J is TRBJ2-7 and V is TRBV7-8; no clear D. Trimming removed 2 bases from V and 5 bases from J, with 10 bases in between. There are 13 residues in the CDR3. CDR1 and CDR2 (germline): SGHVS, FQNEAQ. The CDR3 DNA follows: TGTGCCAGCAGCTTAAGGCGATACAACGAGCAGTACTTC. It codes for CASSLRRYNEQYF. Combining the CDR3 with reference TRBV7-8 and TRBJ2-7 gives the whole variable domain GAGVSQSPRYKVAKRGQDVALRCDPISGHVSLFWYQQALGQGPEFLTYFQNEAQLDKSGLPSDRFFAERPEGSVSTLKIQRTQQEDSAVYLCASSLRRYNEQYFGPGTRLTVT.

This rearrangement joins TRBV5-6 to TRBJ2-6; D is perhaps TRBD1 (6 bases). The CDR3 consists of 16 residues. V dropped 5 bases and J dropped 2 bases, with 14 bases sitting between them. CDR1 and CDR2 (germline): SGHDT, YYEEEE. The CDR3 reads CASSYPGVPGANVLTF. The CDR3 coding sequence is TGTGCCAGCAGTTATCCAGGGGTCCCTGGGGCCAACGTCCTGACTTTC.

This sequence joins TRBV11-1 and TRBJ1-2; D unresolved. The germline CDR1 and CDR2 sequences are SGHAT and FQDESV (reference sequence). V shed 3 bases and J shed 6 bases, with 11 bases lying between them. This CDR3 is built from 13 residues. The CDR3 bases are TGTGCCAGCAGCTTTTCCCCACCTGATGGCTACACCTTC. It encodes CASSFSPPDGYTF.

This chain links TRBV28 with TRBJ2-1; D possibly corresponds to TRBD2 (6 bases). The V end lost 5 bases, the J end lost 10 bases, and 12 bases lay between the germline ends. In germline, CDR1 is MDHEN, CDR2 SYDVKM. The CDR3 is 12 amino acids. CDR3 in amino acids: CASSTLGLEQFF. CDR3 nucleotide sequence: TGTGCCAGCAGTACATTAGGACTAGAGCAGTTCTTC.

The chain links TRBV6-5 to TRBJ1-6, with D tentatively TRBD1 (6 bases). V dropped 4 bases and J dropped 7 bases, with 11 bases sitting between them. The CDR3 is 14 amino acids. Germline CDR1 is MNHEY and CDR2 is SVGAGI. The CDR3 loop reads CASSFTGLNSPLHF. DNA of the CDR3: TGTGCCAGCAGTTTCACAGGGTTAAATTCACCCCTCCACTTT.

This chain uses TRBV19 with TRBJ1-1, with a possible D match to TRBD1 (5 bases). The CDR3 loop spans 16 amino acids. With 3 bases removed from V and 5 bases from J, the gap between germline ends came to 19 bases. The germline gives CDR1 LNHDA, CDR2 SQIVND (reference sequence). The CDR3: CASSMVSTGGSTEAFF. CDR3 in DNA: TGTGCCAGTAGTATGGTCTCCACGGGGGGGTCAACTGAAGCTTTCTTT.

The chain couples TRBV6-5 to TRBJ2-1; TRBD1 agrees at 10 bases. This CDR3 is 15 amino acids long. Germline values: CDR1 MNHEY, CDR2 SVGAGI. V lost 6 bases and J lost 3; bases outside the gene matches: 5. The CDR3 DNA follows: TGTGCCAGCAGGCGACAGGGGGCCTTCTACAATGAGCAGTTCTTC. It codes for CASRRQGAFYNEQFF.

This clone appeared once. The chain couples TRBV7-8 to TRBJ1-5; a weak D match, TRBD1 (6 bases). The germline V gene encodes CDR1 SGHVS and CDR2 FQNEAQ. The CDR3 has 14 amino acids. V lost 5 bases and J lost 7, with 15 bases in between. The CDR3 spells CASSLSRGSQPQHF. CDR3 nucleotide sequence: TGTGCCAGCAGCCTATCCAGGGGATCACAGCCCCAGCATTTT.

This chain links TRBV10-3 with TRBJ2-6, with unresolved D. V was shortened by 6 bases and J by 0 bases, with 3 bases between the two germline ends. The CDR3 has 13 amino acids. Germline CDR1 and CDR2: ENHRY and SYGVKD. CDR3 nucleotide sequence: TGTGCCATCAGACCCTCTGGGGCCAACGTCCTGACTTTC. Its protein product is CAIRPSGANVLTF.

Worth noting for this clone: Other nucleotide sequences from this sample produce the same CDR3. The V and J genes are TRBV11-3 and TRBJ2-3, with D uncertain. The V end was cut by 0 bases, the J end by 6 bases, with 13 bases between. The CDR3 has 15 residues. Germline-derived CDR1 and CDR2 are SGHNT and YENEEA. The CDR3 DNA follows: TGTGCCAGCAGCTTAGATCCCACCGTCACCGATACGCAGTATTTT. Translated: CASSLDPTVTDTQYF.

The rearrangement links TRBV7-2 to TRBJ2-7; D is unclear. The CDR3 loop spans 14 amino acids. The ends were cut back, 5 bases at V and 3 bases at J, with 14 bases in the middle. The germline V gene encodes CDR1 SGHTA and CDR2 FQGNSA. The CDR3 sequence: CASSLSPAIYEQYF. For the CDR3, the DNA is TGTGCCAGCAGCCTAAGCCCAGCGATCTACGAGCAGTACTTC.

CDR3 amino acids: CASSVGPRAGYGYTF. CDR3 nucleotide sequence: TGTGCCAGTAGTGTCGGGCCAAGGGCGGGGTATGGCTACACCTTC. The chain is built from TRBV27 and TRBJ1-2; no clear D. V was cut by 9 bases and J by 5 bases, with 22 bases left in between. Germline CDR1 MNHEY, CDR2 SMNVEV (reference sequence). CDR3 length equals 15 residues.

The chain carries TRBV18 and TRBJ1-1; tentatively, D is TRBD1 (5 bases). The V end was cut by 0 bases, the J end by 7 bases, with 12 bases between. Germline assignment: CDR1 KGHSH and CDR2 LQKENI. CDR3 length equals 14 residues. CDR3 in amino acids: CASSPPGRAGEAFF. The DNA of the CDR3 is TGTGCCAGCTCACCACCTGGCAGGGCCGGTGAAGCTTTCTTT.

This chain links TRBV28 with TRBJ2-7; TRBD1 might be the D (6 bases). The length of the CDR3 is 14 residues. V was shortened by 8 bases and J by 0 bases, with 14 bases between the two germline ends. Germline V CDR1 and CDR2: MDHEN, SYDVKM. This chain's CDR3 is CASRNPGASYEQYF. The CDR3, as DNA: TGTGCCAGCCGTAATCCAGGGGCCTCCTACGAGCAGTACTTC.

This clone was detected a few times. V usage is TRBV4-1 and J usage is TRBJ1-6; D not certain. V shed 9 bases and J shed 0 bases, with 9 bases lying between them. The CDR3 has 14 residues. Germline CDR1 and CDR2: MGHRA and YSYEKL. CDR3 loop: CASRSNSYNSPLHF. Written as DNA, the CDR3 is TGCGCCAGTAGGTCGAACTCCTATAATTCACCCCTCCACTTT.

The chain combines TRBV10-3 with TRBJ2-5; tentative D call: TRBD1 (6 bases). Trimming removed 6 bases at V and 3 bases at J, with 17 bases between. Germline lookup yields CDR1 ENHRY and CDR2 SYGVKD. The CDR3 totals 15 residues. CDR3: CAIRNGQTEEETQYF. For the CDR3, the DNA is TGTGCCATCAGGAATGGACAGACGGAAGAAGAGACCCAGTACTTC.

The chain links TRBV27 to TRBJ1-5, with 7 bases lining up with TRBD1. The germline gives CDR1 MNHEY, CDR2 SMNVEV (reference sequence). V trimming: 5 bases; J trimming: 6 bases; junction bases outside the gene matches: 16. The CDR3 extends over 17 amino acids. The CDR3: CASSPQGSKLDGQPQHF. The CDR3 region has the DNA TGTGCCAGCAGTCCACAGGGGTCAAAACTAGACGGTCAGCCCCAGCATTTT.